This T cell receptor (beta chain) is from a study of ipilimumab plus nivolumab after autologous stem cell transplantation. Checkpoint therapy with ipilimumab 1 mg/kg began 14 to 28 days after transplant. Some clones are missing from TCRdb's copy, which holds only in-frame ones; the method was immunoSEQ multiplex PCR. The repertoire holds approximately 20,000 clones, with approximately 73% as singletons. V was shortened by 5 bases and J by 5 bases, with 15 bases between the two germline ends. The length of the CDR3 is 14 residues. Germline V gene lookup returns CDR1 MNHNS and CDR2 SASEGT. The receptor was isolated from a male donor with diffuse large B-cell lymphoma. The rearrangement uses TRBV6-1 and TRBJ1-2; weak D call: TRBD1 (6 bases). The sample consisted of PBMCs, taken in a trial of ipilimumab plus nivolumab as post-transplant consolidation. The CDR3 loop is CASSMTGPLYGYTF. CDR3 in DNA: TGTGCCAGCAGTATGACAGGACCCCTTTATGGCTACACCTTC.